Listed below are T cell receptor beta chains from one sample, sequenced in a study of blood T cell repertoires in COVID-19. Sequencing used immunoSEQ multiplex PCR; TCRdb keeps in-frame clones, though not all of them. The sample consists of 200,000 to 300,000 clones, 88% of them appearing once. The sequenced material came from PBMCs or T cells enriched from blood (not recorded which). The receptors originated from a woman in her forties with acute COVID-19. CDR3s include the opening cysteine and the closing phenylalanine or tryptophan. The D gene is left open where the match is weak. The size field is filled for only some rows; it gives once, few, many or a size class.

TRBV14	TRBJ2-1	TRBD2	.	CASSNLAGWDNEQFF	TGTGCCAGCAGCAACCTAGCGGGATGGGACAATGAGCAGTTCTTC
TRBV28	TRBJ2-1	.	.	CASSTLAVVYNEQFF	TGTGCCAGCAGTACACTAGCAGTGGTTTACAATGAGCAGTTCTTC
TRBV10-3	TRBJ2-3	.	.	CAISPQGAGVSDTQYF	TGTGCCATCAGCCCGCAGGGGGCGGGAGTTTCGGATACGCAGTATTTT
TRBV5-1	TRBJ2-1	TRBD2	few	CASSLVAGGYNEQFF	TGCGCCAGCAGCTTGGTAGCGGGAGGGTACAATGAGCAGTTCTTC
TRBV5-6	TRBJ1-5	.	.	CASSRKSGDQPQHF	TGTGCCAGCAGCAGGAAATCAGGGGATCAGCCCCAGCATTTT
TRBV25-1	TRBJ1-3	.	.	CASSDPGFGNTIYF	TGTGCCAGCAGTGACCCGGGGTTCGGAAACACCATATATTTT
TRBV7-2	TRBJ1-4	TRBD1	.	CASSFWMGQGVEKLFF	TGTGCCAGCAGCTTTTGGATGGGACAGGGGGTTGAAAAACTGTTTTTT
TRBV9	TRBJ2-1	TRBD2	.	CASSITSGSQSEQFF	TGTGCCAGCAGTATAACTAGCGGGAGCCAGAGTGAGCAGTTCTTC
TRBV18	TRBJ2-1	TRBD2	.	CASSGRRGDEQFF	TGTGCCAGCTCAGGCCGGCGGGGGGATGAGCAGTTCTTC
TRBV5-4	TRBJ2-7	TRBD2	.	CASSLGVTSLYEQYF	TGTGCCAGCAGCTTGGGTGTGACTAGCCTCTACGAGCAGTACTTC
TRBV18	TRBJ1-5	.	.	CASSPRGQSYSNQPQHF	TGTGCCAGCTCACCGAGAGGACAGAGCTATAGCAATCAGCCCCAGCATTTT
TRBV24-1	TRBJ1-2	TRBD1	.	CATSDPGTGDYGYTF	TGTGCCACCAGTGACCCCGGAACAGGGGACTATGGCTACACCTTC
TRBV4-1	TRBJ2-2	.	.	CASSRIGAGISGELFF	TGCGCCAGCAGCCGGATTGGGGCGGGAATTTCCGGGGAGCTGTTTTTT
TRBV5-4	TRBJ2-7	TRBD2	once	CASSLSSGKSYEQYF	TGTGCCAGCAGCTTGTCTAGCGGGAAATCCTACGAGCAGTACTTC
TRBV15	TRBJ1-1	.	once	CATSRDLRNTEAFF	TGTGCCACCAGCAGAGATCTTCGGAACACTGAAGCTTTCTTT
TRBV18	TRBJ2-7	.	.	CASSPPTMLYEQYF	TGTGCCAGCTCACCGCCTACCATGCTCTACGAGCAGTACTTC
TRBV12-3/TRBV12-4	TRBJ1-1	.	.	CASSPEGIEAFF	TGTGCCAGCAGCCCGGAGGGGATTGAAGCTTTCTTT
TRBV3-1/TRBV3-2	TRBJ1-2	.	.	CASSQVTPGYYGYTF	TGTGCCAGCAGCCAGGTGACACCGGGATACTATGGCTACACCTTC
TRBV7-8	TRBJ1-1	.	.	CASSLAGDGGTEAFF	TGTGCCAGCAGCTTAGCGGGGGACGGGGGCACTGAAGCTTTCTTT
TRBV2	TRBJ2-1	TRBD2	.	CASSDPRGERSYNEQFF	TGTGCCAGCAGTGACCCGCGGGGGGAACGATCCTACAATGAGCAGTTCTTC
TRBV5-4	TRBJ2-1	.	.	CASSFQAGYNEQFF	TGTGCCAGCAGCTTCCAGGCAGGTTACAATGAGCAGTTCTTC
TRBV27	TRBJ2-7	TRBD1	.	CASSPIPRTGAFHEQYF	TGTGCCAGCAGCCCAATACCCCGGACAGGGGCTTTCCACGAGCAGTACTTC
TRBV7-9	TRBJ2-1	.	once	CASSPRVSASYNEQFF	TGTGCCAGCAGCCCCCGGGTTAGTGCCTCCTACAATGAGCAGTTCTTC
TRBV9	TRBJ1-2	.	once	CASSLAGRNYGYTF	TGTGCCAGCAGCTTGGCGGGGCGGAACTATGGCTACACCTTC
TRBV2	TRBJ2-4	.	.	CASSERGLMKNIQYF	TGTGCCAGCAGTGAACGGGGTCTCATGAAAAACATTCAGTACTTC
TRBV30	TRBJ2-3	TRBD2	.	CAWTPRGVPDTQYF	TGTGCCTGGACCCCGCGGGGGGTCCCAGATACGCAGTATTTT
TRBV5-1	TRBJ1-2	.	.	CASSLGYGGNYGYTF	TGCGCCAGCAGCTTGGGATACGGGGGGAACTATGGCTACACCTTC
TRBV2	TRBJ2-5	.	.	CASSGQAPQETQYF	TGTGCCAGCAGTGGACAGGCCCCCCAAGAGACCCAGTACTTC
TRBV9	TRBJ1-1	TRBD1	.	CASSRRTGLADTEAFF	TGTGCCAGCAGCCGTCGGACAGGGCTTGCCGACACTGAAGCTTTCTTT
TRBV19	TRBJ1-2	.	.	CASSIAPGTNYGYTF	TGTGCCAGTAGTATAGCCCCGGGGACTAACTATGGCTACACCTTC
TRBV7-8	TRBJ2-5	.	.	CASSLAWAGVETQYF	TGTGCCAGCAGCTTAGCATGGGCCGGGGTCGAGACCCAGTACTTC
TRBV19	TRBJ2-1	TRBD2	.	CASSSGSGRAYNEQFF	TGTGCCAGTAGTAGCGGAAGCGGGAGGGCCTACAATGAGCAGTTCTTC
TRBV9	TRBJ2-2	.	.	CASSVGLPNTGELFF	TGTGCCAGCAGCGTAGGTCTACCGAACACCGGGGAGCTGTTTTTT
TRBV19	TRBJ2-1	TRBD2	.	CASSSLIAGVYNEQFF	TGTGCCAGTAGTTCCCTGATTGCGGGAGTTTACAATGAGCAGTTCTTC
TRBV5-1	TRBJ2-3	TRBD2	.	CASSYTSEGSDTQYF	TGCGCCAGCAGTTATACTAGCGAGGGTTCAGATACGCAGTATTTT
TRBV30	TRBJ1-6	.	.	CAWTNPQAGDNSPLHF	TGTGCCTGGACTAACCCTCAGGCAGGGGACAATTCACCCCTCCACTTT
TRBV5-4	TRBJ2-7	TRBD1	.	CASSTPGQGNYEQYF	TGTGCCAGCAGCACACCGGGACAGGGGAACTACGAGCAGTACTTC
TRBV18	TRBJ2-2	TRBD1	.	CASSRILTGTGSTGELFF	TGTGCCAGCTCTCGGATCCTTACCGGGACAGGGAGCACCGGGGAGCTGTTTTTT
TRBV5-6	TRBJ1-2	TRBD1	.	CASSKTIQGSPYGYTF	TGTGCCAGCAGCAAAACTATACAGGGGAGTCCTTATGGCTACACCTTC
TRBV27	TRBJ1-2	.	.	CASSLWGEDGYTF	TGTGCCAGCAGTTTATGGGGAGAAGATGGCTACACCTTC
TRBV28	TRBJ1-2	.	.	CASSSMGVERGYTF	TGTGCCAGCAGTTCCATGGGAGTAGAGAGGGGCTACACCTTC
TRBV19	TRBJ1-4	.	.	CASSGRGNEKLFF	TGTGCCAGTTCGGGCAGGGGTAATGAAAAACTGTTTTTT
TRBV2	TRBJ1-6	.	.	CASRRNSGDSPLHF	TGTGCCAGCCGTAGAAACAGCGGCGATTCACCCCTCCACTTT
TRBV7-2	TRBJ1-6	.	.	CASSLVRDHSPLHF	TGTGCCAGCAGCTTAGTCAGGGATCATTCACCCCTCCACTTT
TRBV5-4	TRBJ2-1	TRBD2	.	CASSGPAGVRNEQFF	TGTGCCAGCAGCGGGCCAGCGGGAGTGAGGAATGAGCAGTTCTTC
TRBV7-3	TRBJ2-1	.	.	CASSLTRAVSNEQFF	TGTGCCAGCAGCTTAACGAGGGCTGTAAGCAATGAGCAGTTCTTC
TRBV3-1/TRBV3-2	TRBJ2-1	TRBD2	.	CASSPTSGAYNEQFF	TGTGCCAGCAGTCCAACTAGCGGGGCCTACAATGAGCAGTTCTTC
TRBV11-3	TRBJ2-1	TRBD2	.	CASSLVSLAGGLEQFF	TGTGCCAGCAGCTTAGTTAGCCTAGCGGGGGGACTAGAGCAGTTCTTC
TRBV28	TRBJ1-6	.	.	CASSPGQRTVYNSPLHF	TGTGCCAGCAGTCCGGGCCAGAGGACAGTTTATAATTCACCCCTCCACTTT
TRBV5-1	TRBJ2-1	.	.	CASSLMGTGDSNEQFF	TGCGCCAGCAGCTTGATGGGTACGGGGGATTCCAATGAGCAGTTCTTC